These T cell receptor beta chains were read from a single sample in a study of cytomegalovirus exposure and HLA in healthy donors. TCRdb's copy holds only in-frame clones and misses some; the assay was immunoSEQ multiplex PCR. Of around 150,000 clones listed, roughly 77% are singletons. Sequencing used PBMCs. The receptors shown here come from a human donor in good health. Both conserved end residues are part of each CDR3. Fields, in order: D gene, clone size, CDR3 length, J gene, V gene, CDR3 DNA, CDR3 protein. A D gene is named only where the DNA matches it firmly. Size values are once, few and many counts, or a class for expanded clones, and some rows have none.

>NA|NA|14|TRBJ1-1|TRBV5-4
TGTGCCAGCAGCTTTTCCACGGAGGGCGTTGAAGCTTTCTTT
CASSFSTEGVEAFF
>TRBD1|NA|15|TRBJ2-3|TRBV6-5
TGTGCCAGCAATAGAAAGGGACAGGGGTCTAATACGCAGTATTTT
CASNRKGQGSNTQYF
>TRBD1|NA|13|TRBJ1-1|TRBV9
TGTGCCAGCAGCGTCGACAGGGGCACTGAAGCTTTCTTT
CASSVDRGTEAFF
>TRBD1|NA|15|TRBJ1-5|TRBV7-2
TGTGCCAGCAGCTTAAAAGGGGGCTATAGTCAGCCCCAGCATTTT
CASSLKGGYSQPQHF
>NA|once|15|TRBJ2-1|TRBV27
TGTGCCAGCAGTTTAGGAGCACAGGGGGGGAATGAGCAGTTCTTC
CASSLGAQGGNEQFF
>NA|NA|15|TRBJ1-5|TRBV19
TGTGCCAGTAGTATAGCCCCTATTCGCAATCAGCCCCAGCATTTT
CASSIAPIRNQPQHF
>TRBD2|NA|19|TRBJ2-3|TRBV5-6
TGTGCCACCAAGTGGGGGGCAGGGACCGCTAGCGGGAGGGCGGTTACGCAGTATTTT
CATKWGAGTASGRAVTQYF
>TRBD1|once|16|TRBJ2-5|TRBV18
TGTGCCAGCTCACCACGACCAGGGGGCTTGGGGGAGACCCAGTACTTC
CASSPRPGGLGETQYF
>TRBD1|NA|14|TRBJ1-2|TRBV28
TGTGCCAGCAGTTCCGGCGGACAGGGGGCGGACTACACCTTC
CASSSGGQGADYTF
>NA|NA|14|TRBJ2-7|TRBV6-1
TGTGCCAGCAGTGAAGTACAGCTATCCTACGAGCAGTACTTC
CASSEVQLSYEQYF
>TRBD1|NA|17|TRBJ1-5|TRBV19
TGTGCCAGTAGTCCAAACGGGACAGGGGTTGTGATTCAGCCCCAGCATTTT
CASSPNGTGVVIQPQHF
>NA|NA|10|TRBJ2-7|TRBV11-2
TGTGCCAGCGGCACCTACGAGCAGTACTTC
CASGTYEQYF
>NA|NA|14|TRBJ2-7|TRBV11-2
TGTGCCAGCAGCGGACTCCTTCCATACTACGAGCAGTACTTC
CASSGLLPYYEQYF
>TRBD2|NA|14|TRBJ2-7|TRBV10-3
TGTGCCATCAGTCTGGGGACTAGCGATTACGAGCAGTACTTC
CAISLGTSDYEQYF
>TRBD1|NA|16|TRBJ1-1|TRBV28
TGTGCCAGCAGTTTCTCCATCCCCCAGGGGGCCACTGAAGCTTTCTTT
CASSFSIPQGATEAFF
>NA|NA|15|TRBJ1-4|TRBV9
TGTGCCAGCAGTTCAGCAGGGACTACTAATGAAAAACTGTTTTTT
CASSSAGTTNEKLFF
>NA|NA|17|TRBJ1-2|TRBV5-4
TGTGCCAGCAGCCAAGGGGGGGGGACCTCGGGGAGGTATGGCTACACCTTC
CASSQGGGTSGRYGYTF
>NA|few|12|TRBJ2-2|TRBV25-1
TGTGCCAGCAGTGCCTACACCGGGGAGCTGTTTTTT
CASSAYTGELFF
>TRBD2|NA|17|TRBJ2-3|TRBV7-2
TGTGCCAGCAGCTTCTCCACTAGCGGGGTTGCAAGAGATACGCAGTATTTT
CASSFSTSGVARDTQYF
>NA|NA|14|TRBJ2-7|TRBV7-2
TGTGCCAGCAGCTTAGACACAGCCTCCTACGAGCAGTACTTC
CASSLDTASYEQYF
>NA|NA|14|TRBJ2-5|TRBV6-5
TGTGCCAGCAGTTTTGGGACACAGCAAGAGACCCAGTACTTC
CASSFGTQQETQYF
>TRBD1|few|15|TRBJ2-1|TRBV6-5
TGTGCCAGCTCTAGGACAGGGGGTCCGTACAATGAGCAGTTCTTC
CASSRTGGPYNEQFF
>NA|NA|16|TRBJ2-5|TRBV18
TGTGCCAGCTCACCCCAAAGCGGGACAAATCAAGAGACCCAGTACTTC
CASSPQSGTNQETQYF
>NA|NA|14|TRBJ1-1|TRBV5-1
TGCGCCAGCAGCTTCGGGGGGGAGTACACTGAAGCTTTCTTT
CASSFGGEYTEAFF
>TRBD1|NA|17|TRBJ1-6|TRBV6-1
TGTGCCAGCAGTGAATCCTCCAGGGGGACCTATAATTCACCCCTCCACTTT
CASSESSRGTYNSPLHF
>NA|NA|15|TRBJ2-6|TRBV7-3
TGTGCCAGCAGCTCGAGGGTTACTGGGGCCAACGTCCTGACTTTC
CASSSRVTGANVLTF
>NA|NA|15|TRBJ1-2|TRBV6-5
TGTGCCAGCAGCCTAACTCACCAGGCCTTCGATGGCTACCCCTTC
CASSLTHQAFDGYPF
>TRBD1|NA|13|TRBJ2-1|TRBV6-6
TGTGCCAGCAGCGCGGACAGGGGGCAAGGGCAGTTCTTC
CASSADRGQGQFF
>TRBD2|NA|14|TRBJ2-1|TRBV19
TGTGCCAGTAAGAGGGAGGGCCTGGTCAATGAGCAGTTCTTC
CASKREGLVNEQFF
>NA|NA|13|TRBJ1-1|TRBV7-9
TGTGCCAGCAGCTTAGAGGGGGGGTATGAAGCTTTCTTT
CASSLEGGYEAFF
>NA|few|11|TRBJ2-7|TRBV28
TGTGCCAGCAGGAGTGTCGGCGAGCAGTACTTC
CASRSVGEQYF
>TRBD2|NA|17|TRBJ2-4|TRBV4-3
TGCGCCAGCAGCCAAGATAGGCGGGAGGGGGCCAAAAACATTCAGTACTTC
CASSQDRREGAKNIQYF
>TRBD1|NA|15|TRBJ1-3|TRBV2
TGTGCCAGCAGTGAGGGACAGGCTTCCGGAAACACCATATATTTT
CASSEGQASGNTIYF
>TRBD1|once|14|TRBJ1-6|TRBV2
TGTGCCAGCAGTCCGGGACAGGGGGATTCACCCCTCCACTTT
CASSPGQGDSPLHF
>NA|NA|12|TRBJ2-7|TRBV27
TGTGCCAGCGCAACACGACAGTACGAGCAGTACTTC
CASATRQYEQYF
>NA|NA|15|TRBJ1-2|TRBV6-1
TGTGCCAGCAGTGAATTCTCGGCAGGGGTGGGTGGCTACACCTTC
CASSEFSAGVGGYTF
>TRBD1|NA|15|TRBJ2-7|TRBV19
TGTGCCAGTAGTATAGCTCAGGGGGTCTCCTACGAGCAGTACTTC
CASSIAQGVSYEQYF
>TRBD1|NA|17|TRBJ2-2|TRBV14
TGTGCCAGCAGCCAAGTTACGACAGGGATGGGCACCGGGGAGCTGTTTTTT
CASSQVTTGMGTGELFF
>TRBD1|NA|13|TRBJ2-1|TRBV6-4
TGTGCCAGCAGTCAGACAGGGCACAATGAGCAGTTCTTC
CASSQTGHNEQFF
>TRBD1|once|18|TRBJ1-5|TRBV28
TGTGCCAGCAGTTTTCGACGCAGGGGGCAGGGTAGCAATCAGCCCCAGCATTTT
CASSFRRRGQGSNQPQHF
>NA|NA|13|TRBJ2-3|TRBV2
TGTGCCGTCAGAGTACAGGGCCGGGATACGCAGTATTTT
CAVRVQGRDTQYF